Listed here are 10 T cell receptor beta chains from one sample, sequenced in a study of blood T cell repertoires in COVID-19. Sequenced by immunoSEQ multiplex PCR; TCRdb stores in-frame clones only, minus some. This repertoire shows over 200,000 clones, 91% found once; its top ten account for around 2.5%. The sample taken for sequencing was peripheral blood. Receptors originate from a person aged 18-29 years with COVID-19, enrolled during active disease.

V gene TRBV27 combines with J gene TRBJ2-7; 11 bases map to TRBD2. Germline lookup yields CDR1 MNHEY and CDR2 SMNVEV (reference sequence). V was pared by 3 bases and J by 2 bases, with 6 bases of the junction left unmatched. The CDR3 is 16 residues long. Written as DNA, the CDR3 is TGTGCCAGCAGTTTTCAGGGACTAGCGGCAACCTACGAGCAGTACTTC. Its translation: CASSFQGLAATYEQYF.

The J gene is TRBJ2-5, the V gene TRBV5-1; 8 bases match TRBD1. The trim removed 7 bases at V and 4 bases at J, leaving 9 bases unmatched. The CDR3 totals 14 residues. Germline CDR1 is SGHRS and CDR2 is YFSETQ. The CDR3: CASQQGQVTETQYF. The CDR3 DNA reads TGCGCCAGCCAGCAGGGACAGGTGACAGAGACCCAGTACTTC.

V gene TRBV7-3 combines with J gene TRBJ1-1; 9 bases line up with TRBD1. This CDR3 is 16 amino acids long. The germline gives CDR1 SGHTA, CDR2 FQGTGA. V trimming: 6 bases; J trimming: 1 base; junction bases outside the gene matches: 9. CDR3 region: CASSHTGGTKNTEAFF. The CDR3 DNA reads TGTGCCAGCAGTCACACAGGGGGCACAAAGAACACTGAAGCTTTCTTT. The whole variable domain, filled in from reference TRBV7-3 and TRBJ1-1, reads GAGVSQTPSNKVTEKGKYVELRCDPISGHTALYWYRQSLGQGPEFLIYFQGTGAADDSGLPNDRFFAVRPEGSVSTLKIQRTERGDSAVYLCASSHTGGTKNTEAFFGQGTRLTVV.

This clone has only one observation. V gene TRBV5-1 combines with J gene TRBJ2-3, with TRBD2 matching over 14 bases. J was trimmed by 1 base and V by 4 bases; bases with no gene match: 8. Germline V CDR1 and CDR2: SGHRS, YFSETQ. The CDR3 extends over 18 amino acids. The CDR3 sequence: CASSPGTSGSRGTDTQYF. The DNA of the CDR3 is TGCGCCAGCAGCCCCGGGACTAGCGGGAGTAGAGGCACAGATACGCAGTATTTT.

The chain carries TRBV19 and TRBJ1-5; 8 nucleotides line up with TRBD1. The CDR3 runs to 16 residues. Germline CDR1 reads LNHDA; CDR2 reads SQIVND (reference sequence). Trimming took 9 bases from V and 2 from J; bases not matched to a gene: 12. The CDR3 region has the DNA TGTGCCAGCCGCGCTCTCAGACAGGGGCGCAATCAGCCCCAGCATTTT. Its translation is CASRALRQGRNQPQHF.

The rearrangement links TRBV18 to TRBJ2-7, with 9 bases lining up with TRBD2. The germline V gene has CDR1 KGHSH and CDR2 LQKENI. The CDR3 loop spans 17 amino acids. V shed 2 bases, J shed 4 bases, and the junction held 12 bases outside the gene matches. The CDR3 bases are TGTGCCAGCTCACCAGTTGCGGGAGGGCCTTTCGAATACGAGCAGTACTTC. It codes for CASSPVAGGPFEYEQYF.

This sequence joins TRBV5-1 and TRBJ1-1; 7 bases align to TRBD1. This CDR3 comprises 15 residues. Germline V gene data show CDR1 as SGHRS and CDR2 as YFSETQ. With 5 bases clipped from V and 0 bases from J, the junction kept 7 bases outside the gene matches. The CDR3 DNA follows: TGCGCCAGCAGGGGCAGGGGGGACATGAACACTGAAGCTTTCTTT. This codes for CASRGRGDMNTEAFF.

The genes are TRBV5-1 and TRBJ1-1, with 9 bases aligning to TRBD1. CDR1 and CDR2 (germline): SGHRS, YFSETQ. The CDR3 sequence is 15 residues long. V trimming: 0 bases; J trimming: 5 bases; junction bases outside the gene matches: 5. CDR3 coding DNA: TGCGCCAGCAGCTTGGGGGGACAGGGTATAACTGAAGCTTTCTTT. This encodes CASSLGGQGITEAFF.

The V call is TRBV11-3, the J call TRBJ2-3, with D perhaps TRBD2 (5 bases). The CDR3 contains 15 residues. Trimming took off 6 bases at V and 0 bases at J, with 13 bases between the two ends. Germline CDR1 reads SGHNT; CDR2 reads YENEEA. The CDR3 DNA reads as TGTGCCAGCAGACGAGGGTGGTCTAGCACAGATACGCAGTATTTT. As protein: CASRRGWSSTDTQYF.

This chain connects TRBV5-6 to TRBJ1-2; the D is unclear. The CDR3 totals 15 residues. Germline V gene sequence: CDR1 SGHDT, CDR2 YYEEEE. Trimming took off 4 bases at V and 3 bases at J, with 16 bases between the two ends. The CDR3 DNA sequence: TGTGCCAGCAGCCCCCCGGGAGGTTTAGACTATGGCTACACCTTC. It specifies CASSPPGGLDYGYTF.